This record concerns one TCR beta chain sequence. Original methodology: Reference gene primers were amplified, and this amplification served to estimate nucleated cell counts. TCRdb's table, derived via immunoSEQ multiplex PCR, lists solely in-frame clones and lacks some. That table furnishes V, J and clone size, whereas the DNA furnished D and trimming. The repertoire holds about 180,000 clones, with 86% as singletons. The sample belongs to a study of blood T cell repertoires in COVID-19. Overall study context: Italy, Spain and the United States were the sources of the convalescent and acute COVID-19 samples. Nucleic acid was either cDNA or gDNA, and it came from T cells, B-cell-depleted T cells, or PBMCs.

The sequence derives from a man between 65 and 85 years old with active or convalescent COVID-19. The specimen sequenced was peripheral blood.

This CDR3 is CASSLGRGTGAEKLFF. CDR3 bases: TGTGCCAGCAGCTTGGGGAGGGGGACAGGCGCCGAAAAACTGTTTTTT. The rearrangement links TRBV5-4 to TRBJ1-4; 8 nucleotides match TRBD1. Germline V gives CDR1 SGHNT, CDR2 YYREEE (reference sequence). The CDR3 is 16 amino acids. The junction had 9 bases not matched to a gene; V was cut back by 0 bases and J by 8 bases. Using reference TRBV5-4 and TRBJ1-4 for the parts outside the CDR3, the full variable domain is ETGVTQSPTHLIKTRGQQVTLRCSSQSGHNTVSWYQQALGQGPQFIFQYYREEENGRGNFPPRFSGLQFPNYSSELNVNALELDDSALYLCASSLGRGTGAEKLFFGSGTQLSVL.